This T cell receptor (beta chain) was profiled in a study of T cell repertoires in cytomegalovirus infection. The overall study: TCR beta signatures that were public indicated CMV infection and matching HLA type.

MiXCR, applied by TCRdb to the reads, yields one record per CDR3 protein. The sample records nearly 450,000 distinct CDR3 sequences, approximately 33% being singletons. A few counts support this clonotype. The target antigen is unknown. The ends were cut back, 5 bases at V and 1 base at J, with 15 bases in the middle. This CDR3 is 17 amino acids long. Germline values: CDR1 MNHNY, CDR2 SVGAGI (reference sequence). General study points: Ex vivo responses were dominated by HLA-C-restricted CMV-specific TCR beta clonotypes.

The TCR was taken from a human donor in good health (CMV status not recorded). Some clones in this sample may be carry-over from other donors' samples. The sample consisted of PBMCs. This chain connects TRBV6-6 to TRBJ2-6; maybe TRBD1 (6 bases). The CDR3 DNA is TGTGCCAGCAGTCTCCGGGACACAACGTCTGGGGCCAACGTCCTGACTTTC. Its translation is CASSLRDTTSGANVLTF.